These 30 T cell receptor beta chains were sequenced from one sample in a study of identical twins. TCRdb called the 5' RACE reads again in MiXCR, with one record for every CDR3 protein. The table has about 390,000 distinct CDR3 sequences, approximately 10% seen once. Sequencing was carried out using naive T cells sorted from blood. Receptors originate from a woman aged 50 to 65 in good health.

This chain joins TRBV6-1 and TRBJ1-2, with D unresolved. The CDR3 totals 13 residues. V lost 4 bases and J lost 5, with 11 bases in between. Germline CDR1 reads MNHNS; CDR2 reads SASEGT. The CDR3 nucleotides read TGTGCCAGCAGTGGGACTGGAAGATATGGCTACACCTTC. Its translation is CASSGTGRYGYTF.

This clonotype was seen a handful of times. V is TRBV20-1 and J is TRBJ2-5; 13 nucleotides line up with TRBD2. This CDR3 is 17 amino acids long. The ends lost 2 bases at V and 5 bases at J; junction bases unmatched: 11. CDR1 and CDR2 (germline): DFQATT, SNEGSKA (reference sequence). CDR3 amino acids: CSARPRTSGSVWETQYF. The CDR3 DNA sequence: TGCAGTGCTAGACCGCGGACTAGCGGGAGCGTTTGGGAGACCCAGTACTTC.

The chain is built from TRBV30 and TRBJ1-2; D not resolved. CDR3 size: 12 residues. Germline lookup yields CDR1 GTSNPN and CDR2 SVGIG (reference sequence). The V end lost 4 bases, the J end lost 4 bases, and 10 bases lay between the germline ends. CDR3 protein: CAWTGRSYGYTF. The CDR3 nucleotides are TGTGCCTGGACGGGGAGAAGCTATGGCTACACCTTC.

The chain is built from TRBV13 and TRBJ2-1, with a possible D match to TRBD2 (6 bases). Trimming left V 3 bases short and J 6 bases short, with 12 bases between. CDR3 size: 14 residues. The germline V gene has CDR1 PRHDT and CDR2 FYEKMQ (reference sequence). The DNA for the CDR3 is TGTGCCAGCAGCTTCCGATGGCGGGGCAATGAGCAGTTCTTC. It specifies CASSFRWRGNEQFF.

The chain links TRBV5-1 to TRBJ2-3; possible D gene TRBD1, 6 bases. The V gene's germline CDR1 is SGHRS and CDR2 YFSETQ. V lost 3 bases, J lost 6 bases, and 23 bases lay in between. This CDR3 spans 17 amino acids. CDR3 sequence reads: CASSYRTAPGSGDTQYF. The CDR3 DNA is TGCGCCAGCAGCTATCGGACAGCGCCGGGATCGGGGGATACGCAGTATTTT.

This chain uses TRBV19 with TRBJ1-1, with 9 bases that match TRBD1. The CDR3 length is 17 residues. Germline V gene sequence: CDR1 LNHDA, CDR2 SQIVND (reference sequence). Trimming removed 6 bases from V and 5 bases from J; junction bases left unmatched: 16. CDR3 nucleotide sequence: TGTGCCAGTAGCCCAACCCTCTTACAGGGGGCGGGTACTGAAGCTTTCTTT. As protein: CASSPTLLQGAGTEAFF.

This clonotype came up a few times. The V call is TRBV6-5, the J call TRBJ1-3, with D uncertain. Looked up from germline, CDR1 is MNHEY and CDR2 is SVGAGI. CDR3 length: 14 residues. V lost 7 bases to trimming and J lost 1 base, with 11 bases between them. The CDR3 reads CASTNIMSGNTIYF. The CDR3 DNA reads as TGTGCCAGCACTAACATCATGTCTGGAAACACCATATATTTT.

This clonotype was seen a handful of times. The V and J genes are TRBV4-1 and TRBJ2-6, with D possibly being TRBD1 (6 bases). Per germline, CDR1 MGHRA and CDR2 YSYEKL. This CDR3 is 17 amino acids long. The germline V and J ends were trimmed by 3 bases and 4 bases, with 16 bases remaining between them. This chain's CDR3 is CASSQGHQGSGANVLTF. The CDR3 coding sequence is TGCGCCAGCAGCCAGGGACACCAGGGGTCCGGGGCCAACGTCCTGACTTTC.

The chain employs TRBV12-3 or TRBV12-4 and TRBJ2-3; D remains ambiguous. This CDR3 region has 12 residues. With 2 bases removed from V and 8 bases from J, the gap between germline ends came to 8 bases. The CDR3 loop reads CASSLLKATQYF. CDR3 nucleotides: TGTGCCAGCAGTTTATTGAAAGCTACGCAGTATTTT.

Many counts were recorded for this clonotype. The chain uses TRBV4-1 and TRBJ1-1; TRBD1 agrees at 7 bases. The germline V gene encodes CDR1 MGHRA and CDR2 YSYEKL. Losses at the gene ends were 4 bases for V and 0 bases for J; bases not matched to a gene: 8. The CDR3 has 16 amino acids. The CDR3 DNA is TGCGCCAGCAGCCCTCCGGGACAGCGGATGAACACTGAAGCTTTCTTT. The encoded protein is CASSPPGQRMNTEAFF.

The V call is TRBV29-1, the J call TRBJ2-5; TRBD2 might be the D (5 bases). V was pared by 0 bases and J by 4 bases, with 6 bases between. Germline V gene lookup returns CDR1 SQVTM and CDR2 ANQGSEA. The CDR3 spans 12 residues. This CDR3 reads CSVEEAGETQYF. The CDR3 nucleotides are TGCAGCGTTGAAGAGGCGGGAGAGACCCAGTACTTC.

With regard to this clonotype: This sequence may be a read error, since a much larger clone differs from it by one base. The chain links TRBV12-3 or TRBV12-4 to TRBJ2-3; D is ambiguous. The ends were cut back, 3 bases at V and 0 bases at J, with 7 bases in the middle. CDR3 length: 14 residues. In DNA, the CDR3 is TGTGCCAGCAGTTTCGAGGATAGCACAGATACGCAGTATTTT. The encoded protein is CASSFEDSTDTQYF.

This clonotype was picked up a small number of times. The chain links TRBV3-1 to TRBJ2-1; TRBD2 agrees at 13 bases. CDR1 is LGHDT, CDR2 YNNKEL, per germline (reference sequence). V gave up 3 bases and J gave up 8 bases; unmatched junction bases: 10. CDR3 length: 17 residues. The CDR3 DNA follows: TGTGCCAGCAGCCACCAATGGACTAGCGGGAGTAGAGATGAGCAGTTCTTC. It translates to CASSHQWTSGSRDEQFF.

This clonotype has more than one count but fewer than ten. The V and J genes are TRBV20-1 and TRBJ2-1; unclear D gene. V gave up 5 bases and J gave up 8 bases, with 16 bases separating them. The CDR3 sequence is 13 residues long. The germline gives CDR1 DFQATT, CDR2 SNEGSKA (reference sequence). CDR3 protein: CSAQRQAVDEQFF. The CDR3 coding sequence is TGCAGTGCTCAACGGCAAGCCGTCGATGAGCAGTTCTTC.

The chain couples TRBV2 to TRBJ1-5, with 9 bases lining up with TRBD1. The CDR3 spans 14 residues. Germline CDR1 SNHLY, CDR2 FYNNEI. With V trimmed by 6 bases and J by 6 bases, 6 bases remained unmatched. CDR3 residues: CASRNRGLGQPQHF. CDR3 nucleotide sequence: TGTGCCAGCAGGAACAGGGGGCTGGGTCAGCCCCAGCATTTT.

This clonotype occurred a few times. The chain carries TRBV4-2 and TRBJ2-4; 9 bases align to TRBD2. The CDR3 consists of 17 residues. V was clipped by 0 bases and J by 8 bases; unmatched bases: 11. CDR1 is LGHNA and CDR2 is YNFKEQ in the germline V gene. The CDR3 region has the DNA TGTGCCAGCAGCCAAGAAATGACGGGCGGGAGGGCGGACATTCAGTACTTC. Amino acids: CASSQEMTGGRADIQYF.

Concerning this clonotype: The junction shows a germline mismatch at one end, possibly a read error. The rearrangement joins TRBV5-5 to TRBJ2-2; TRBD1 might be the D (6 bases). CDR3 length: 14 residues. Germline V gene sequence: CDR1 SGHKS, CDR2 YYEKEE (reference sequence). The CDR3 reads CASRLEAGAGELFF. The CDR3 DNA reads TGTGCCAGCAGATTGGAGGCAGGGGCCGGGGAGCTGTTTTTT.

This clonotype was seen repeatedly, ten times or more. The chain uses TRBV5-1 and TRBJ2-3; a possible D gene is TRBD2 (5 bases). Germline CDR1 is SGHRS and CDR2 is YFSETQ. Trimming shortened V by 7 bases and J by 4 bases, and 19 bases separated the two germline ends. CDR3 size: 15 residues. CDR3 sequence reads: CASSRPTGLADTQYF. The DNA for the CDR3 is TGCGCCAGCTCACGTCCTACGGGATTGGCAGATACGCAGTATTTT. Full variable domain (outside the CDR3, taken from reference TRBV5-1 and TRBJ2-3): KAGVTQTPRYLIKTRGQQVTLSCSPISGHRSVSWYQQTPGQGLQFLFEYFSETQRNKGNFPGRFSGRQFSNSRSEMNVSTLELGDSALYLCASSRPTGLADTQYFGPGTRLTVL.

This clonotype appeared a few times. J is TRBJ1-2 and V is TRBV7-2; D is undetermined. In germline, CDR1 is SGHTA, CDR2 FQGNSA. The V end lost 1 base, the J end lost 7 bases, and 19 bases lay between the germline ends. This CDR3 comprises 16 residues. The CDR3 nucleotides read TGTGCCAGCAGCTTAGGGGCAGGTATGCCCTTTGTTGGCTACACCTTC. Residues: CASSLGAGMPFVGYTF.

This clonotype was seen only a few times. The chain recombines TRBV12-3 or TRBV12-4 with TRBJ2-2, with a weak D call TRBD2 (6 bases). V lost 5 bases and J 7 bases, leaving 17 bases between the germline ends. This CDR3 contains 15 residues. The DNA of the CDR3 is TGTGCCAGCAGTGTGACTAGTGAGGGAAGCGGGGAGCTGTTTTTT. Translation: CASSVTSEGSGELFF.

This clonotype was recorded at least ten times. The rearrangement uses TRBV3-1 and TRBJ1-1; D gene ambiguous. The V end lost 4 bases, the J end lost 6 bases, and 9 bases lay between the germline ends. This CDR3 has 12 amino acids. CDR1 and CDR2 from the germline V gene are LGHDT and YNNKEL (reference sequence). CDR3 sequence reads: CASSRASAEAFF. The DNA for the CDR3 is TGTGCCAGCAGCCGCGCCAGCGCTGAAGCTTTCTTT.

This clonotype occurred many times. The chain is built from TRBV12-3 or TRBV12-4 and TRBJ2-5; D call uncertain. This CDR3 has 13 residues. V was clipped by 7 bases and J by 1 base, with 10 bases between them. The CDR3 spells CASTAETQETQYF. In nucleotides, the CDR3 is TGTGCCAGCACTGCGGAAACCCAAGAGACCCAGTACTTC.

DNA for the CDR3: TGTGCCAGCAGCCCTCGGACAGGCGCCAAAAACATTCAGTACTTC. Protein: CASSPRTGAKNIQYF. This chain links TRBV14 with TRBJ2-4; 7 bases are a match to TRBD1. The CDR3 has 15 residues. Germline CDR1 reads SGHDN; CDR2 reads FVKESK. V was pared by 4 bases and J by 1 base, with 4 bases of the junction left unmatched.

About this clonotype: One base away lies a much larger clone, so this may be a sequencing read error. V is TRBV7-2 and J is TRBJ2-7; no reliable D call. Germline V CDR1 and CDR2: SGHTA, FQGNSA. The CDR3 contains 13 residues. Trimming pared 5 bases from V and 2 bases from J, leaving 10 bases between. This CDR3 reads CASSPRAAYEQYF. The CDR3 DNA is TGTGCCAGCAGCCCCCGGGCAGCCTACGAGCAGTACTTC.

The chain carries TRBV12-3 or TRBV12-4 and TRBJ1-5; no reliable D call. Trimming left V 2 bases short and J 5 bases short, with 13 bases between. The CDR3 consists of 15 residues. The CDR3: CASSLSPPGDQPQHF. The CDR3 DNA is TGTGCCAGCAGTTTATCCCCCCCAGGAGATCAGCCCCAGCATTTT.

The chain has TRBV7-6 and TRBJ2-7; D possibly corresponds to TRBD2 (5 bases). Trimming took off 6 bases at V and 3 bases at J, with 18 bases between the two ends. Germline V gene lookup returns CDR1 SGHVS and CDR2 FNYEAQ. This CDR3 region has 15 residues. The CDR3 DNA reads as TGTGCCAGCAGTCGAGGACTTGGCTCCAACTACGAGCAGTACTTC. Translated: CASSRGLGSNYEQYF.

This clonotype was counted between two and nine times. The chain combines TRBV5-1 with TRBJ2-1; D may be TRBD2 (6 bases). Trimming took off 0 bases at V and 7 bases at J, with 17 bases between the two ends. Per the germline V gene, CDR1 is SGHRS and CDR2 is YFSETQ. CDR3 length: 16 residues. CDR3 sequence (DNA): TGCGCCAGCAGCTTGGTCTCCGGGAGAGGTCTAAATGAGCAGTTCTTC. This translates into CASSLVSGRGLNEQFF.

This clonotype was counted many times. The chain couples TRBV29-1 to TRBJ2-5, with TRBD1 matching over 7 bases. Germline CDR1 and CDR2: SQVTM and ANQGSEA. Trimming took 5 bases from V and 1 from J; bases not matched to a gene: 7. This CDR3 region has 14 residues. The CDR3 loop reads CSVKRTGSQETQYF. CDR3 nucleotides: TGCAGCGTTAAGCGGACAGGTTCCCAAGAGACCCAGTACTTC.

For this clonotype: No conserved phenylalanine or tryptophan ends this CDR3, so it is likely a read error. This sequence joins TRBV7-9 and TRBJ1-1; 8 nucleotides match TRBD1. CDR3 size: 14 residues. Germline V gives CDR1 SEHNR, CDR2 FQNEAQ (reference sequence). The ends lost 6 bases at V and 3 bases at J; junction bases unmatched: 6. The CDR3 region has the DNA TGTGCCAGCAGGGGACAGGTCTCTTACACTGAAGCTTTCCTT. Translation gives CASRGQVSYTEAFL.

V usage is TRBV28 and J usage is TRBJ2-4; tentative D call: TRBD2 (5 bases). CDR1 MDHEN and CDR2 SYDVKM come from the germline V gene. This CDR3 comprises 14 residues. V was shortened by 8 bases and J by 2 bases, with 13 bases between the two germline ends. CDR3 DNA: TGTGCCAGCCTTAGCGCGGCGTCCAAAAACATTCAGTACTTC. Translation gives CASLSAASKNIQYF.